A selection of T cell receptor beta chains follows, all from one sample in a study of blood T cell repertoires in COVID-19. Measured with immunoSEQ multiplex PCR; TCRdb has only the in-frame clones, and not every one. The sample yields some 200,000 clones, around 86% seen once. Input material: PBMCs or T cells enriched from blood (not recorded which). The receptors originated from a man aged 30 to 45 in a cohort exposed to, infected with or recovered from COVID-19 (not recorded which). Both conserved end residues are part of each CDR3. The D gene is left open where the match is weak. Size values are once, few and many counts, or a class for expanded clones, and some rows have none.

V,J,D,size,CDR3
TRBV5-4,TRBJ1-2,TRBD1,NA,CASSVGQGEYYGYTF
TRBV9,TRBJ2-6,NA,NA,CASSLQGFGGANVLTF
TRBV9,TRBJ2-1,TRBD1,once,CASSLAGTGGSNEQFF
TRBV28,TRBJ1-5,TRBD1,once,CASSTRTGIYSNQPQHF
TRBV27,TRBJ2-4,NA,NA,CASSPAAGIAKNIQYF
TRBV2,TRBJ1-2,NA,NA,CASSVIQGYYGYTF
TRBV5-1,TRBJ2-3,TRBD2,NA,CASSPGLATDTQYF
TRBV5-4,TRBJ2-1,TRBD2,NA,CASSHPKTSVNEQFF
TRBV7-9,TRBJ2-7,TRBD2,once,CASSFAPGLAGGLSYEQYF
TRBV15,TRBJ2-3,TRBD2,NA,CATRDSGASTDTQYF
TRBV6-5,TRBJ1-4,NA,NA,CASSYSWQVNEKLFF
TRBV4-2,TRBJ1-6,NA,NA,CASSQGGGPGSPLHF
TRBV9,TRBJ2-1,NA,NA,CASSVGTAVGGTYNEQFF
TRBV5-6,TRBJ2-5,NA,NA,CASSFGAGFEETQYF
TRBV4-1,TRBJ1-1,NA,NA,CASSRGSANRDTEAFF
TRBV5-1,TRBJ2-7,NA,NA,CASSPDMSSYEQYF
TRBV27,TRBJ2-3,NA,NA,CASRRPEMSTQYF
TRBV19,TRBJ1-2,TRBD1,NA,CASVDRERAYGYTF
TRBV19,TRBJ2-1,TRBD2,NA,CASSIRASGVYNEQFF
TRBV7-9,TRBJ1-4,NA,NA,CASSLGPGRAAWF